These 28 T cell receptor beta chains share one sample of origin, sequenced in a study of T cell responses to AZD1222 COVID-19 vaccine. Clones were read by immunoSEQ multiplex PCR, and TCRdb kept only the in-frame ones, dropping some. The data contain around 180,000 clones, 80% to 90% of them seen just once; the ten biggest clones take up 2.5% to 3%. The material was peripheral blood, obtained on day 0 of MenACWY control vaccination. The receptors originated from an adult in good health.

This sequence joins TRBV5-1 and TRBJ1-2, with D unresolved. Per the germline V gene, CDR1 is SGHRS and CDR2 is YFSETQ. The CDR3 has 14 amino acids. Trimming pared 0 bases from V and 2 bases from J, leaving 8 bases between. The CDR3 spells CASSLDGSNYGYTF. The CDR3 bases are TGCGCCAGCAGCTTGGATGGCAGCAACTATGGCTACACCTTC.

This clone appeared a few times. The V gene is TRBV5-5, the J gene TRBJ1-5; weak D call: TRBD1 (5 bases). Germline CDR1 and CDR2: SGHKS and YYEKEE (reference sequence). V was cut by 4 bases and J by 7 bases, with 15 bases left in between. CDR3 size: 14 residues. In DNA form, the CDR3 reads TGTGCCAGCAGCCCATTTTCGGGGCAGCAGCCCCAGCATTTT. Translating it yields CASSPFSGQQPQHF.

V is TRBV9 and J is TRBJ1-5; perhaps TRBD1 as D (6 bases). V lost 3 bases to trimming and J lost 0 bases, with 10 bases between them. The CDR3 extends over 15 amino acids. From germline, CDR1 is SGDLS and CDR2 YYNGEE. The CDR3 DNA follows: TGTGCCAGCAGCGCAGGGGTCCTTAGCAATCAGCCCCAGCATTTT. It is translated as CASSAGVLSNQPQHF.

V and J are TRBV14 and TRBJ1-4, with D perhaps matching TRBD1 (6 bases). CDR3 length: 18 residues. Germline V lookup: CDR1 SGHDN, CDR2 FVKESK. V was clipped by 4 bases and J by 0 bases, with 18 bases between them. The CDR3 coding sequence is TGTGCCAGCAGCCGCGGACAGTCAAGCCTGGCAACTAATGAAAAACTGTTTTTT. Its protein product is CASSRGQSSLATNEKLFF.

The chain recombines TRBV11-1 with TRBJ2-1, with no clear D. V was shortened by 3 bases and J by 5 bases, with 8 bases between the two germline ends. The CDR3 spans 13 residues. CDR1 is SGHAT, CDR2 FQDESV, per germline (reference sequence). The CDR3 sequence is CASSFGEHNEQFF. CDR3 nucleotides: TGTGCCAGCAGCTTCGGAGAGCACAATGAGCAGTTCTTC.

This chain's CDR3 is CASSIGGRSTEAFF. CDR3 bases: TGTGCCAGTAGTATAGGGGGCAGGAGCACTGAAGCTTTCTTT. This sequence joins TRBV19 and TRBJ1-1, with D possibly TRBD1 on 5 matching bases. This CDR3 has 14 amino acids. Germline V CDR1 and CDR2: LNHDA, SQIVND (reference sequence). V lost 1 base, J lost 4 bases, and 10 bases lay in between.

The chain employs TRBV18 and TRBJ2-7, with D tentatively TRBD1 (6 bases). The germline gives CDR1 KGHSH, CDR2 LQKENI. Trimming removed 4 bases at V and 5 bases at J, with 15 bases between. The CDR3 contains 14 residues. The CDR3 DNA reads TGTGCCAGCTCACAGTCCCAGGGGTCGGACGAGCAGTACTTC. Translated: CASSQSQGSDEQYF.

This chain joins TRBV16 and TRBJ2-3; 12 bases are a match to TRBD2. The length of the CDR3 is 17 residues. The J segment lost 3 bases and the V segment lost 0 bases, leaving 4 bases of the junction unmatched. Germline values: CDR1 KGHSY, CDR2 FQNENV. CDR3 nucleotides: TGTGCCAGCAGCCAATCCCCTAGCGGGAGGGAAACAGATACGCAGTATTTT. This codes for CASSQSPSGRETDTQYF.

The chain recombines TRBV7-2 with TRBJ2-3; 11 nucleotides agree with TRBD1. This CDR3 is 15 amino acids long. V lost 6 bases and J lost 6; bases outside the gene matches: 8. Germline V gives CDR1 SGHTA, CDR2 FQGNSA. The CDR3 protein is CASRPGTGGVDTQYF. DNA of the CDR3: TGTGCCAGCAGACCCGGGACAGGGGGTGTGGATACGCAGTATTTT.

This rearrangement joins TRBV25-1 to TRBJ2-3; D may be TRBD1 (6 bases). Germline-derived CDR1 and CDR2 are MGHDK and SYGVNS. The CDR3 has 14 residues. V shed 5 bases and J shed 6 bases, with 15 bases lying between them. The DNA of the CDR3 is TGTGCCAGCAGTCTGCAGGGGCCCCCGGATACGCAGTATTTT. It translates to CASSLQGPPDTQYF.

The rearrangement uses TRBV27 and TRBJ2-7, with 12 bases matching TRBD1. The V segment lost 3 bases and the J segment 2 bases; nucleotides outside the gene matches: 14. This CDR3 has 19 residues. The germline V gene has CDR1 MNHEY and CDR2 SMNVEV (reference sequence). CDR3 loop: CASSFLGTGGPNAPYEQYF. The CDR3 DNA is TGTGCCAGCAGTTTCCTCGGGACAGGGGGCCCCAACGCTCCCTACGAGCAGTACTTC.

This chain connects TRBV30 to TRBJ2-7; TRBD1 matches 11 bases. Germline loops: CDR1 GTSNPN, CDR2 SVGIG (reference sequence). The CDR3 runs 15 residues. With V trimmed by 3 bases and J by 7 bases, 11 bases remained unmatched. Here the CDR3 DNA reads TGTGCCTGGAGCCCCCTAGGACAGGGGGCGCGAGAGCAGTACTTC. Translated, it gives CAWSPLGQGAREQYF.

This clone was counted between two and nine times. The rearrangement links TRBV7-9 to TRBJ1-1, with 7 bases that match TRBD1. The germline CDR1 and CDR2 sequences are SEHNR and FQNEAQ (reference sequence). The CDR3 spans 14 residues. The trim removed 2 bases at V and 0 bases at J, leaving 0 bases unmatched. The DNA for the CDR3 is TGTGCCAGCAGCTTAACAGGGGTGAACACTGAAGCTTTCTTT. Translation: CASSLTGVNTEAFF.

The chain employs TRBV6-2 or TRBV6-3 and TRBJ1-1; no clear D gene. The V end was cut by 6 bases, the J end by 5 bases, with 13 bases between. The CDR3 consists of 13 residues. CDR1 and CDR2 from the germline V gene are MNHEY and SVGEGT. Here the CDR3 reads CASSPIQRTEAFF. In DNA form, the CDR3 reads TGTGCCAGCAGCCCAATACAGAGGACTGAAGCTTTCTTT.

This chain links TRBV6-1 with TRBJ2-7, with D tentatively TRBD2 (5 bases). V dropped 0 bases and J dropped 3 bases, with 12 bases sitting between them. CDR1 and CDR2 from the germline V gene are MNHNS and SASEGT. CDR3 length: 15 residues. The CDR3 coding sequence is TGTGCCAGCAGTGAAGCGCCTGCGGGCTACTACGAGCAGTACTTC. Encoded protein: CASSEAPAGYYEQYF.

The chain links TRBV5-1 to TRBJ2-3; 9 nucleotides align to TRBD1. CDR1 SGHRS and CDR2 YFSETQ come from the germline V gene. After removal of 3 bases from V and 3 bases from J, the junction contained 2 bases not matched to a gene. The length of the CDR3 is 14 residues. In DNA form, the CDR3 reads TGCGCCAGCAGCTCCGGACAGGGGACAGATACGCAGTATTTT. Amino acids: CASSSGQGTDTQYF. The full variable domain, rest sourced from reference TRBV5-1 and TRBJ2-3, is KAGVTQTPRYLIKTRGQQVTLSCSPISGHRSVSWYQQTPGQGLQFLFEYFSETQRNKGNFPGRFSGRQFSNSRSEMNVSTLELGDSALYLCASSSGQGTDTQYFGPGTRLTVL.

CDR3 sequence: CASSLVGTTYGYTF. CDR3 coding DNA: TGTGCCAGCAGTTTAGTCGGGACAACCTATGGCTACACCTTC. The J gene is TRBJ1-2, the V gene TRBV28; tentative D call: TRBD1 (6 bases). V was pared by 2 bases and J by 4 bases, with 11 bases between. CDR1 is MDHEN and CDR2 is SYDVKM in the germline V gene. This CDR3 spans 14 amino acids.

V is TRBV12-3 or TRBV12-4 and J is TRBJ2-7; D is ambiguous. There are 13 residues in the CDR3. The V end lost 8 bases, the J end lost 3 bases, and 14 bases lay between the germline ends. The CDR3 spells CASLYDVGYEQYF. DNA for the CDR3: TGTGCCAGCCTTTATGACGTGGGCTACGAGCAGTACTTC.

The gene calls are TRBV30 and TRBJ1-1; D unclear. The V gene lost 0 bases and the J gene lost 4 bases, with 18 bases spanning the gap. The CDR3 extends over 16 amino acids. Germline-derived CDR1 and CDR2 are GTSNPN and SVGIG (reference sequence). DNA for the CDR3: TGTGCCTGGAGTGTACGACTCGCGGGCCTGGGCACTGAAGCTTTCTTT. Its protein product is CAWSVRLAGLGTEAFF.

J is TRBJ2-5 and V is TRBV28, with TRBD1 as a possible D gene (5 bases). This CDR3 is 14 amino acids long. The germline V and J ends were trimmed by 6 bases and 5 bases, with 16 bases remaining between them. CDR1 and CDR2 from the germline V gene are MDHEN and SYDVKM. In DNA, the CDR3 is TGTGCCAGCAGACCCACAGGAGTCGGGGAGACCCAGTACTTC. This translates into CASRPTGVGETQYF.

V gene TRBV28 combines with J gene TRBJ1-4; no clear D gene. Germline CDR1 MDHEN, CDR2 SYDVKM. The CDR3 totals 15 residues. Trimming removed 6 bases at V and 3 bases at J, with 14 bases between. The CDR3, as DNA: TGTGCCAGCAGCTTAGAGCCAGCCTCTAATGAAAAACTGTTTTTT. Its translation is CASSLEPASNEKLFF.

There are a few counts of this clone. The J gene is TRBJ1-1, the V gene TRBV2; TRBD1 is a possible D gene (6 bases). The CDR3 runs 13 residues. Germline loops: CDR1 SNHLY, CDR2 FYNNEI. Trimming stripped 7 bases from V and 3 bases from J, with 12 bases between. The chain's CDR3 is CASKQQGYTEAFF. DNA of the CDR3: TGTGCCAGCAAACAACAGGGATACACTGAAGCTTTCTTT.

The chain carries TRBV3-1 (or the pseudogene TRBV3-2) and TRBJ2-1; maybe TRBD1 (6 bases). This CDR3 has 17 amino acids. Germline CDR1 reads LGHDT; CDR2 reads YNNKEL (reference sequence). The V and J ends lost 3 bases and 9 bases respectively, with 24 bases between them. CDR3 amino acids: CASSHNQTQGLGGEQFF. The CDR3 nucleotides read TGTGCCAGCAGCCACAATCAGACCCAGGGGCTAGGGGGTGAGCAGTTCTTC.

The rearrangement joins TRBV28 to TRBJ2-7; TRBD1 aligns across 9 bases. This CDR3 is built from 16 residues. CDR1 MDHEN and CDR2 SYDVKM come from the germline V gene. The V gene end was trimmed by 7 bases and the J gene end by 5 bases; junction bases not matched to a gene: 15. The DNA of the CDR3 is TGTGCCAGCAACACGGCCCCCGGGACAGGGTTGGACGAGCAGTACTTC. It codes for CASNTAPGTGLDEQYF.

This clone was counted a few times. V usage is TRBV9 and J usage is TRBJ2-7, with D tentatively TRBD1 (6 bases). The germline gives CDR1 SGDLS, CDR2 YYNGEE. CDR3 length: 14 residues. Trimming shortened V by 1 base and J by 1 base, and 9 bases separated the two germline ends. The CDR3 loop is CASSVTGYSYEQYF. The DNA of the CDR3 is TGTGCCAGCAGCGTAACAGGGTATTCCTACGAGCAGTACTTC.

The V gene is TRBV28, the J gene TRBJ2-1; D unclear. The CDR3 has 15 amino acids. The germline V and J ends were trimmed by 5 bases and 0 bases, with 11 bases remaining between them. Germline assignment: CDR1 MDHEN and CDR2 SYDVKM. The CDR3 loop is CASSETTSSYNEQFF. CDR3 sequence (DNA): TGTGCCAGCAGTGAAACAACGTCCTCCTACAATGAGCAGTTCTTC.

The chain carries TRBV3-1 (or the pseudogene TRBV3-2) and TRBJ2-3; D might be TRBD1 (6 bases). CDR1 and CDR2 (germline): LGHDT, YNNKEL (reference sequence). V was cut by 2 bases and J by 2 bases, with 11 bases left in between. The CDR3 consists of 15 residues. CDR3 DNA: TGTGCCAGCAGCCAACTTGGGGGCCTCACAGATACGCAGTATTTT. This translates into CASSQLGGLTDTQYF.

V is TRBV28 and J is TRBJ2-6, with TRBD1 matching 8 bases. Trimming removed 4 bases from V and 0 bases from J; junction bases left unmatched: 5. The CDR3 runs to 17 residues. The germline V gene encodes CDR1 MDHEN and CDR2 SYDVKM. The CDR3 DNA sequence: TGTGCCAGCAGTTCCCAGGGGGCCGTCTCTGGGGCCAACGTCCTGACTTTC. Its translation: CASSSQGAVSGANVLTF. The full variable domain, rest sourced from reference TRBV28 and TRBJ2-6, is DVKVTQSSRYLVKRTGEKVFLECVQDMDHENMFWYRQDPGLGLRLIYFSYDVKMKEKGDIPEGYSVSREKKERFSLILESASTNQTSMYLCASSSQGAVSGANVLTFGAGSRLTVL.